These 20 T cell receptor beta chains were all obtained from the same sample, sequenced in a study of beta chain features in type 1 diabetes. The isolated RNA, all of it, was reverse transcribed, so expressed TCRB transcripts were what got sequenced. Measured with immunoSEQ multiplex PCR; TCRdb has only the in-frame clones, and not every one. The profile shows under 550,000 clones, 11% of them singletons. The sequencing sample was made of naive CD4+ T cells from blood. All receptors derive from a woman under 30 in good health.

This clone showed up just a few times. The chain carries TRBV2 and TRBJ1-2; no definite D call. Trimming took 11 bases from V and 2 from J, leaving 12 bases between them. Germline values: CDR1 SNHLY, CDR2 FYNNEI. The CDR3 runs to 12 residues. The CDR3 here is CAAQGRNYGYTF. The CDR3 bases are TGTGCCGCCCAAGGCAGGAACTATGGCTACACCTTC.

This clone was seen more than once but under ten times. The chain has TRBV5-1 and TRBJ2-1; D remains unclear. V dropped 3 bases and J dropped 2 bases, with 9 bases sitting between them. The CDR3 contains 14 residues. Germline CDR1 SGHRS, CDR2 YFSETQ. The CDR3 reads CASSSVLPYNEQFF. The DNA of the CDR3 is TGCGCCAGCAGCTCCGTCCTCCCCTACAATGAGCAGTTCTTC.

The chain combines TRBV7-9 with TRBJ1-1; D is unclear. The CDR3 contains 13 residues. V dropped 2 bases and J dropped 0 bases, with 4 bases sitting between them. Germline CDR1 reads SEHNR; CDR2 reads FQNEAQ (reference sequence). As DNA, the CDR3 is TGTGCCAGCAGCTTATCTATGAACACTGAAGCTTTCTTT. Residues: CASSLSMNTEAFF. Combining the CDR3 with reference TRBV7-9 and TRBJ1-1 gives the whole variable domain DTGVSQNPRHKITKRGQNVTFRCDPISEHNRLYWYRQTLGQGPEFLTYFQNEAQLEKSRLLSDRFSAERPKGSFSTLEIQRTEQGDSAMYLCASSLSMNTEAFFGQGTRLTVV.

The chain couples TRBV28 to TRBJ2-5; the D gene is possibly TRBD1 (7 bases). V lost 4 bases to trimming and J lost 5 bases, with 11 bases between them. In germline, CDR1 is MDHEN, CDR2 SYDVKM. This CDR3 has 13 residues. The CDR3 is CASSSGGRETQYF. Written as DNA, the CDR3 is TGTGCCAGCAGTTCAGGGGGGCGTGAGACCCAGTACTTC.

The rearrangement links TRBV11-2 to TRBJ2-5; D remains unclear. CDR1 and CDR2 (germline): SGHAT, FQNNGV. This CDR3 spans 12 amino acids. V shed 3 bases and J shed 7 bases, with 9 bases lying between them. The CDR3 reads CASSLGIRTQYF. Here the CDR3 DNA reads TGTGCCAGCAGCTTGGGGATACGGACCCAGTACTTC.

This clone was counted between two and nine times. The chain links TRBV7-2 to TRBJ2-7; D may be TRBD1 or TRBD2 (6 bases each). CDR3 length: 18 amino acids. V dropped 0 bases and J dropped 1 base, with 19 bases sitting between them. Germline V lookup: CDR1 SGHTA, CDR2 FQGNSA. The CDR3 loop reads CASSLARGTQFRSYEQYV. For the CDR3, the DNA is TGTGCCAGCAGCTTAGCCCGGGGGACACAGTTTAGGTCCTACGAGCAGTACGTC.

The chain links TRBV15 to TRBJ1-1; 7 bases are a match to TRBD1. CDR1 LNHNV and CDR2 YYDKDF come from the germline V gene (reference sequence). Trimming removed 2 bases from V and 11 bases from J; junction bases left unmatched: 5. The CDR3 covers 12 residues. This CDR3 is CATSRPGQYAFF. The CDR3 DNA is TGTGCCACCAGCAGACCGGGACAGTATGCTTTCTTT.

As concerns this clone: Other DNA sequences in this sample translate to the same CDR3. The genes are TRBV9 and TRBJ2-6; D unresolved. The CDR3 consists of 14 residues. The V end was cut by 0 bases, the J end by 4 bases, with 5 bases between. Germline CDR1 reads SGDLS; CDR2 reads YYNGEE. The CDR3, as DNA: TGTGCCAGCAGCGTAGTTTCAGGGGCCAACGTCCTGACTTTC. It encodes CASSVVSGANVLTF. Based on the CDR3 plus reference TRBV9 and TRBJ2-6, the full variable domain is DSGVTQTPKHLITATGQRVTLRCSPRSGDLSVYWYQQSLDQGLQFLIQYYNGEERAKGNILERFSAQQFPDLHSELNLSSLELGDSALYFCASSVVSGANVLTFGAGSRLTVL.

In its sample, this clone was seen a few times. The identical CDR3 is also encoded by other nucleotide sequences in the sample. This chain uses TRBV11-2 with TRBJ2-5; 7 bases agree with TRBD1. The trim removed 3 bases at V and 2 bases at J, leaving 3 bases unmatched. In germline, CDR1 is SGHAT, CDR2 FQNNGV. The CDR3 is 14 residues long. CDR3 sequence reads: CASSFDRAQETQYF. CDR3 bases: TGTGCCAGCAGCTTCGACAGGGCACAAGAGACCCAGTACTTC.

The J gene is TRBJ1-1, the V gene TRBV7-2; the D is unclear. There are 14 residues in the CDR3. Germline CDR1 SGHTA, CDR2 FQGNSA. Trimming removed 5 bases at V and 1 base at J, with 11 bases between. CDR3 nucleotide sequence: TGTGCCAGCAGCGGTTATGCGTCGAACACTGAAGCTTTCTTT. Translated: CASSGYASNTEAFF.

This rearrangement joins TRBV7-9 to TRBJ1-2; no firm D call. Between the trimmed V and J ends, which lost 0 bases and 4 bases, there was a span of 6 bases. The CDR3 is 13 amino acids. Germline lookup yields CDR1 SEHNR and CDR2 FQNEAQ (reference sequence). CDR3 in DNA: TGTGCCAGCAGCTTAGCGCACTTCTATGGCTACACCTTC. Residues: CASSLAHFYGYTF. The variable domain in full, with the rest retrieved from reference TRBV7-9 and TRBJ1-2, is DTGVSQNPRHKITKRGQNVTFRCDPISEHNRLYWYRQTLGQGPEFLTYFQNEAQLEKSRLLSDRFSAERPKGSFSTLEIQRTEQGDSAMYLCASSLAHFYGYTFGSGTRLTVV.

The V gene is TRBV11-3, the J gene TRBJ2-1, with D possibly being TRBD1 (6 bases). The CDR3 length is 15 residues. Germline assignment: CDR1 SGHNT and CDR2 YENEEA. V was clipped by 1 base and J by 4 bases, with 11 bases between them. The DNA for the CDR3 is TGTGCCAGCAGCTTAGCAGGGGTGGGGTACAATGAGCAGTTCTTC. Amino acid sequence: CASSLAGVGYNEQFF.

In its sample, this clone was seen a few times. For the CDR3, the DNA is TGCGCCAGCAGCCCTGACAGGGAACATAAAAAACTGTTTTTT. Protein sequence: CASSPDREHKKLFF. The chain combines TRBV5-1 with TRBJ1-4; TRBD1 matches at 7 bases. Germline V gives CDR1 SGHRS, CDR2 YFSETQ. J gave up 9 bases and V 4 bases, and 9 bases lay outside the gene matches. This CDR3 has 14 amino acids.

This clone was counted only a few times. The CDR3 nucleotides are TGTGCCAGCAGCCTACAAGCGGGGGCGCTTTATGAGCAGTTCTTC. Encoded protein: CASSLQAGALYEQFF. The genes are TRBV7-3 and TRBJ2-1; 8 bases match TRBD2. CDR1 is SGHTA and CDR2 is FQGTGA in the germline V gene. This CDR3 comprises 15 residues. V dropped 5 bases and J dropped 8; count of bases not matched to a gene: 11.

This clone has just a few counts. J is TRBJ1-6 and V is TRBV20-1; D unclear. The CDR3 runs to 11 residues. Per the germline V gene, CDR1 is DFQATT and CDR2 is SNEGSKA (reference sequence). Trimming took 7 bases from V and 4 from J, leaving 5 bases between them. CDR3 sequence (DNA): TGCAGTGGGCAGTATAATTCACCCCTCCACTTT. Translating gives CSGQYNSPLHF.

This clone was recorded a few times. The rearrangement links TRBV30 to TRBJ2-2, with TRBD2 as a possible D gene (5 bases). CDR1 GTSNPN and CDR2 SVGIG come from the germline V gene (reference sequence). The length of the CDR3 is 12 residues. CDR3 loop: CAVGEGLGELFF. In nucleotides, the CDR3 is TGTGCGGTGGGAGAGGGCCTCGGGGAGCTGTTTTTT.

The gene calls are TRBV18 and TRBJ2-1; no clear D. V dropped 6 bases and J dropped 9 bases, with 15 bases sitting between them. The germline V gene has CDR1 KGHSH and CDR2 LQKENI. This CDR3 is built from 13 residues. The chain's CDR3 is CASSPELPSEQFF. As DNA, the CDR3 is TGTGCCAGCTCCCCGGAACTGCCCTCTGAGCAGTTCTTC.

This clone was seen many times. The V gene is TRBV29-1, the J gene TRBJ1-1; 7 bases agree with TRBD1. From germline, CDR1 is SQVTM and CDR2 ANQGSEA. V dropped 7 bases and J dropped 6; count of bases not matched to a gene: 8. The CDR3 loop spans 12 amino acids. CDR3 sequence reads: CSAKTGTAEAFF. CDR3 DNA sequence: TGCAGCGCGAAGACAGGGACAGCTGAAGCTTTCTTT.

CDR3 sequence (DNA): TGTGCCAGCAGCTTAGCGCAGGTGGGGGGCAATGAGCAGTTCTTC. Translating gives CASSLAQVGGNEQFF. V and J are TRBV7-2 and TRBJ2-1; D perhaps matches TRBD2 (6 bases). Looked up from germline, CDR1 is SGHTA and CDR2 is FQGNSA. V gave up 0 bases and J gave up 6 bases, with 12 bases separating them. The CDR3 consists of 15 residues.

This clone was recorded a few times. V and J are TRBV2 and TRBJ2-1, with 11 bases fitting TRBD2. Losses at the gene ends were 2 bases for V and 9 bases for J; bases not matched to a gene: 6. Per germline, CDR1 SNHLY and CDR2 FYNNEI. CDR3 length: 15 residues. In DNA, the CDR3 is TGTGCCAGCAGTGAATGGACTAGCGGGCGGAGTGAGCAGTTCTTC. Its protein product is CASSEWTSGRSEQFF.